This T cell receptor beta chain was captured by sequencing in a study of beta chain features in type 1 diabetes. Study-wide points: The study found moderately but significantly shorter TCRB CDR3s in all four CD4+ subsets of Type 1 diabetes patients. Healthy donors had naive, central memory and Treg TCRB repertoires that appeared less similar than those seen among patients.

This CDR3 has 14 residues. Germline CDR1 LNHNV, CDR2 YYDKDF (reference sequence). Trimming removed 1 base from V and 3 bases from J; junction bases left unmatched: 3. As for this clone: The antigen remains unidentified. The same CDR3 is also encoded by other DNA sequences in this sample.

Expressed TCRB transcripts were sequenced because the entire RNA isolate underwent reverse transcription. The study sequenced naive, central memory and regulatory T cell samples to an average of about 3.8 million reads. TCRdb keeps only in-frame clones here, not all; method: immunoSEQ multiplex PCR. The sample shows 250,000 to 300,000 clones, roughly 13% of them seen only once. This clonotype originated in a man younger than 45 with type 1 diabetes. Material for sequencing was naive CD4+ T cells from blood. The gene calls are TRBV15 and TRBJ2-7; 7 nucleotides match TRBD2. CDR3 loop: CATSRAWGGYEQYF. The CDR3 DNA follows: TGTGCCACCAGCAGAGCTTGGGGGGGCTACGAGCAGTACTTC. Full variable domain (rest looked up from reference TRBV15 and TRBJ2-7): DAMVIQNPRYQVTQFGKPVTLSCSQTLNHNVMYWYQQKSSQAPKLLFHYYDKDFNNEADTPDNFQSRRPNTSFCFLDIRSPGLGDTAMYLCATSRAWGGYEQYFGPGTRLTVT.